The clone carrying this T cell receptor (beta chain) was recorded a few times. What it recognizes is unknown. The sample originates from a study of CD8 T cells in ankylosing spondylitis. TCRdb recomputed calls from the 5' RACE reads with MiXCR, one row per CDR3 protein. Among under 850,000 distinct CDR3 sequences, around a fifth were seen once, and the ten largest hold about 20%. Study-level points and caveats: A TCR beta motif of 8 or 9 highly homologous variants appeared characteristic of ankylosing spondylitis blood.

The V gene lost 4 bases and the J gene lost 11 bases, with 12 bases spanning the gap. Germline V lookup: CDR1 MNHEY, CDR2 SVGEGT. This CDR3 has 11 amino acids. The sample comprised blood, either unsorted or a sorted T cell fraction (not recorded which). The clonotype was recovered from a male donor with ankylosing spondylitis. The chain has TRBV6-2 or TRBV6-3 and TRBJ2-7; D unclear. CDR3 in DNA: TGTGCCAGCAGTTTCTTCGAGGATAAGTACTTC. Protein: CASSFFEDKYF.